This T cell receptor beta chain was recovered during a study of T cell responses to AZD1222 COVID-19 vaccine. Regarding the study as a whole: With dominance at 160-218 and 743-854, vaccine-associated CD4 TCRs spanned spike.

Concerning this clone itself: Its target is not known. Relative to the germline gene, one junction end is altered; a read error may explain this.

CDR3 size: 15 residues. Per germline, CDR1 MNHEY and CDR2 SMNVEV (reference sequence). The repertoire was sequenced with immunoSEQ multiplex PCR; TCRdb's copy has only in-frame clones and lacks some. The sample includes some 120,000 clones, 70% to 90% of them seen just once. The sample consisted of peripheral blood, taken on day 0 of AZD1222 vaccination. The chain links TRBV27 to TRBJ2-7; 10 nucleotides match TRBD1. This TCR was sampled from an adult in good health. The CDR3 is CASSSRQGASSEQYF. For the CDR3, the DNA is TGTGCCAGCAGTTCCCGACAGGGGGCGTCCTCCGAGCAGTACTTC.